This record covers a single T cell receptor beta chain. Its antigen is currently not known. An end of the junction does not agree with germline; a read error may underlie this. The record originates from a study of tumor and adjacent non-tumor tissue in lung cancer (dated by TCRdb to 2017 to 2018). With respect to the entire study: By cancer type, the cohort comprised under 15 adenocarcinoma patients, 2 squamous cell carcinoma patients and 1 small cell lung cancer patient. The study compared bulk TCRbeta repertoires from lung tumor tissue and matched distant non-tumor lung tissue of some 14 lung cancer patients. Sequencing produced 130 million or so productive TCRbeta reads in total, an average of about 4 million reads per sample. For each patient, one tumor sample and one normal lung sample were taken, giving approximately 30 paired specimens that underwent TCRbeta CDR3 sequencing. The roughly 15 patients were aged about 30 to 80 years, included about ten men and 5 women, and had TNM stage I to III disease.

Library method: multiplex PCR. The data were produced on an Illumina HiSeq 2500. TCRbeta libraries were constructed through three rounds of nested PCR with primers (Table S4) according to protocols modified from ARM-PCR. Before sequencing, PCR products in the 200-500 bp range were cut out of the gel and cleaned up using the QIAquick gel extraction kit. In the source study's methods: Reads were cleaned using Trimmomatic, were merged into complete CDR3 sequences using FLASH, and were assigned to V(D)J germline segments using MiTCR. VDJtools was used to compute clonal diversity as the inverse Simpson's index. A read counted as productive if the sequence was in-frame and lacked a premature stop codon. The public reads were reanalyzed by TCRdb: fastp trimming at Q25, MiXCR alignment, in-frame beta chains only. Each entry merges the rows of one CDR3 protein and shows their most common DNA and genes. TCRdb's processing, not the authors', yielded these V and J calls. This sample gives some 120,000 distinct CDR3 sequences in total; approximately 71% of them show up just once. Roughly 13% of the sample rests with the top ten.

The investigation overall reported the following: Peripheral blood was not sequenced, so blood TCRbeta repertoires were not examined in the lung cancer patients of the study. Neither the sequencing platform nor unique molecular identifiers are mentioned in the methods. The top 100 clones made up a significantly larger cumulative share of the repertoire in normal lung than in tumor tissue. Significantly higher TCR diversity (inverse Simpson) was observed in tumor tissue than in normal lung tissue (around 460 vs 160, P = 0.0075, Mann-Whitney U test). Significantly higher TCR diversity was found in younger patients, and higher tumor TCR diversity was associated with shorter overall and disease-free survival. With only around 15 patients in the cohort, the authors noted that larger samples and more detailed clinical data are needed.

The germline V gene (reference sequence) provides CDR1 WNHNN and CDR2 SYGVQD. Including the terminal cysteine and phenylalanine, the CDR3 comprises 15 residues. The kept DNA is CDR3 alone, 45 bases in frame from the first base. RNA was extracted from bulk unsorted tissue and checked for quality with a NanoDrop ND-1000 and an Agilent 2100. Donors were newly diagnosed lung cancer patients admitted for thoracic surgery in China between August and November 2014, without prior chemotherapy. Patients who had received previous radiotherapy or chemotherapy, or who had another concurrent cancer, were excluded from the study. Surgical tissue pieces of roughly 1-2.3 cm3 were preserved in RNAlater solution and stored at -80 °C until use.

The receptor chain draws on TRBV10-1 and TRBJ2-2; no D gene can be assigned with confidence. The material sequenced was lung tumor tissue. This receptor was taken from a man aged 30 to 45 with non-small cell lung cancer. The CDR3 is CVSSGQPGPNGELFF. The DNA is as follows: TGCGTCAGCTCTGGGCAGCCCGGGCCGAACGGGGAGCTGTTTTTT.